The present entry profiles one T cell receptor beta chain with its context. The PCR used 60 Vbeta and 13 Jbeta primers. The protocol was immunoSEQ multiplex PCR, while the TCRdb copy is restricted to in-frame clones and leaves out a portion. The sample carries some 190,000 clones, about 85% recorded once. Trimming removed 4 bases from V and 4 bases from J; junction bases left unmatched: 10. CDR1 LNHDA and CDR2 SQIVND come from the germline V gene (reference sequence). The CDR3 consists of 16 residues. This entry is derived from a study of cytomegalovirus exposure and HLA in healthy donors. This chain joins TRBV19 and TRBJ1-2; 9 bases map to TRBD1. The sequenced sample consisted of PBMCs. This receptor was identified in a woman aged 45-65 years in good health and CMV-seronegative. For the CDR3, the DNA is TGTGCCAGTAGTAGCCCCGGGACAGGGTACCTCTATGGCTACACCTTC. Protein sequence: CASSSPGTGYLYGYTF.